A selection of T cell receptor beta chains follows, all from one sample in a study of T cells in Graves' hyperthyroidism and ophthalmopathy. MiXCR was run by TCRdb on the multiplex PCR reads, yielding one entry per CDR3 protein. The profile covers approximately 620,000 distinct CDR3 sequences, with approximately 15% appearing a single time and about 3.5% taken by the ten largest. The sample consisted of blood. All receptors derive from a woman aged 35 to 49 with Graves' ophthalmopathy. CDR3s include the opening cysteine and the closing phenylalanine or tryptophan. D genes are given only for firm matches. Size is stated for part of the rows, as once, few or many counts, or as a class when the clone is expanded.

j_call: TRBJ1-3; clone_size: -; v_call: TRBV7-9; d_call: -; cdr3_aa: CASRPSQGADGNTIYF; cdr3_nt: TGTGCCAGCAGACCTTCACAGGGTGCAGACGGAAACACCATATATTTT
j_call: TRBJ2-7; clone_size: many; v_call: TRBV6-1; d_call: -; cdr3_aa: CASRGVIGWSEQYF; cdr3_nt: TGTGCCAGTCGAGGGGTGATTGGGTGGAGTGAGCAGTACTTC
j_call: TRBJ2-1; clone_size: -; v_call: TRBV29-1; d_call: -; cdr3_aa: CSVEGGLPAVDEQFF; cdr3_nt: TGCAGCGTTGAAGGGGGACTCCCGGCGGTCGATGAGCAGTTCTTC
j_call: TRBJ2-7; clone_size: many; v_call: TRBV27; d_call: TRBD2; cdr3_aa: CASSLRGAIYEQYF; cdr3_nt: TGTGCCAGCAGTTTGCGGGGGGCCATCTACGAGCAGTACTTC
j_call: TRBJ1-2; clone_size: many; v_call: TRBV12-3/TRBV12-4; d_call: TRBD1; cdr3_aa: CASSFDQGAGYTF; cdr3_nt: TGTGCCAGCAGTTTCGACCAGGGGGCTGGCTACACCTTC
j_call: TRBJ2-3; clone_size: many; v_call: TRBV2; d_call: TRBD2; cdr3_aa: CASSEWLAGGLDTQYF; cdr3_nt: TGTGCCAGCAGTGAATGGCTAGCGGGAGGTTTGGATACGCAGTATTTT
j_call: TRBJ1-5; clone_size: many; v_call: TRBV28; d_call: -; cdr3_aa: CASGNGNQPQHF; cdr3_nt: TGTGCCAGCGGCAACGGCAATCAGCCCCAGCATTTT
j_call: TRBJ2-5; clone_size: many; v_call: TRBV11-2; d_call: TRBD2; cdr3_aa: CASSLGSSGGRAAQYF; cdr3_nt: TGTGCCAGCAGCTTAGGGTCTAGCGGGGGTCGTGCGGCCCAGTACTTC
j_call: TRBJ2-1; clone_size: many; v_call: TRBV11-2; d_call: -; cdr3_aa: CASSSSTLTLNEQFF; cdr3_nt: TGTGCCAGCAGCTCCTCGACTCTGACCCTCAATGAGCAGTTCTTC
j_call: TRBJ2-5; clone_size: -; v_call: TRBV7-2; d_call: -; cdr3_aa: CASSVGTGGLGGGETQYF; cdr3_nt: TGTGCCAGCAGCGTCGGGACTGGCGGACTCGGTGGTGGAGAGACCCAGTACTTC
j_call: TRBJ2-5; clone_size: few; v_call: TRBV28; d_call: TRBD2; cdr3_aa: CATARSSGGGQETQYF; cdr3_nt: TGTGCCACTGCTCGTTCTAGCGGGGGCGGACAAGAGACCCAGTACTTC
j_call: TRBJ1-3; clone_size: -; v_call: TRBV7-9; d_call: -; cdr3_aa: CASRTHSGNTIYF; cdr3_nt: TGTGCCAGCAGGACACACTCTGGAAACACCATATATTTT
j_call: TRBJ2-4; clone_size: many; v_call: TRBV7-2; d_call: TRBD1; cdr3_aa: CASTLTGTATPRIQYF; cdr3_nt: TGTGCCAGCACCCTAACCGGGACAGCCACCCCTAGGATTCAGTACTTC
j_call: TRBJ2-5; clone_size: many; v_call: TRBV2; d_call: -; cdr3_aa: CASSKDSTETQYF; cdr3_nt: TGTGCCAGCAGTAAAGACTCCACTGAGACCCAGTACTTC
j_call: TRBJ1-2; clone_size: many; v_call: TRBV2; d_call: -; cdr3_aa: CASRDGQPPGGYTF; cdr3_nt: TGTGCCAGCAGGGACGGACAGCCTCCGGGTGGCTACACCTTC
j_call: TRBJ2-5; clone_size: -; v_call: TRBV11-2; d_call: -; cdr3_aa: CASAGTTAYQETQYF; cdr3_nt: TGTGCCAGTGCAGGAACTACAGCGTACCAAGAGACCCAGTACTTC
j_call: TRBJ1-2; clone_size: many; v_call: TRBV28; d_call: TRBD1; cdr3_aa: CASSLSGQARGGYTF; cdr3_nt: TGTGCCAGCAGTTTATCGGGACAGGCCCGGGGAGGCTACACCTTC
j_call: TRBJ2-7; clone_size: -; v_call: TRBV3-1; d_call: TRBD2; cdr3_aa: CASSRGGLAGTDEQYF; cdr3_nt: TGTGCCAGCAGTCGGGGCGGACTAGCGGGGACCGACGAGCAGTACTTC
j_call: TRBJ1-5; clone_size: many; v_call: TRBV12-3/TRBV12-4; d_call: -; cdr3_aa: CASSWGVSNQPQHF; cdr3_nt: TGTGCCAGCAGTTGGGGGGTAAGCAATCAGCCCCAGCATTTT
j_call: TRBJ2-1; clone_size: many; v_call: TRBV6-1; d_call: -; cdr3_aa: CASRTLTSSYNEQFF; cdr3_nt: TGTGCCAGCAGGACCCTGACTAGCTCCTACAATGAGCAGTTCTTC
j_call: TRBJ2-2; clone_size: many; v_call: TRBV11-2; d_call: TRBD2; cdr3_aa: CASSPLRVAGGTGELFF; cdr3_nt: TGTGCCAGCAGCCCTCTTCGGGTAGCGGGAGGCACCGGGGAGCTGTTTTTT
j_call: TRBJ2-7; clone_size: many; v_call: TRBV3-1; d_call: -; cdr3_aa: CASSRNANYEQYF; cdr3_nt: TGTGCCAGCAGCCGGAATGCTAACTACGAGCAGTACTTC
j_call: TRBJ2-3; clone_size: few; v_call: TRBV20-1; d_call: -; cdr3_aa: CSARDQRLDTYF; cdr3_nt: TGCAGTGCTAGAGATCAAAGGCTAGATACGTATTTT
j_call: TRBJ2-1; clone_size: -; v_call: TRBV19; d_call: -; cdr3_aa: CATLETKADGEQFF; cdr3_nt: TGTGCCACCCTTGAAACTAAAGCGGACGGAGAGCAGTTCTTC
j_call: TRBJ2-5; clone_size: -; v_call: TRBV5-1; d_call: -; cdr3_aa: CASSLAGNPRETQYF; cdr3_nt: TGCGCCAGCAGCTTGGCGGGGAACCCTAGGGAGACCCAGTACTTC
j_call: TRBJ2-1; clone_size: many; v_call: TRBV6-1; d_call: TRBD1; cdr3_aa: CASFPGDRGTYNEQFF; cdr3_nt: TGTGCCAGCTTTCCCGGGGACAGGGGCACCTACAATGAGCAGTTCTTC
j_call: TRBJ2-1; clone_size: many; v_call: TRBV5-1; d_call: TRBD1; cdr3_aa: CASSLAGQGSNEQFF; cdr3_nt: TGCGCCAGCAGCTTGGCGGGACAGGGGTCCAATGAGCAGTTCTTC